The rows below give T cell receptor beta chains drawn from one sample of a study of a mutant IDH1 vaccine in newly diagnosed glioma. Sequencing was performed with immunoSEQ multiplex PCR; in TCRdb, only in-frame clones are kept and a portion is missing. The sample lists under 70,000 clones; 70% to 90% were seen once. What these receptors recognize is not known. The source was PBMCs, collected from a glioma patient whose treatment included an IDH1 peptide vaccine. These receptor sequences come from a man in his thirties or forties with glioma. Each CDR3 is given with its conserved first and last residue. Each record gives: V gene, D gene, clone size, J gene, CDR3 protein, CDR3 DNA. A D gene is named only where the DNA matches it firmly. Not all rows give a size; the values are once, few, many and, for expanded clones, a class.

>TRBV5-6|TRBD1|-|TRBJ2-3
CASSRGTGERTDTQYF
TGTGCCAGCAGCCGAGGGACAGGAGAAAGGACAGATACGCAGTATTTT
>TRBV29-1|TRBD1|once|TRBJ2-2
CSVPPETGASGELFF
TGCAGCGTTCCCCCCGAGACAGGGGCTAGCGGGGAGCTGTTTTTT
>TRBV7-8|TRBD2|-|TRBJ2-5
CASSLGVTSGVPRETQYF
TGTGCCAGCAGCTTAGGCGTGACTAGCGGGGTCCCCAGGGAGACCCAGTACTTC
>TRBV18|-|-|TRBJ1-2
CASSTDRPTNYGYTF
TGTGCCAGCTCAACCGACAGGCCCACTAACTATGGCTACACCTTC
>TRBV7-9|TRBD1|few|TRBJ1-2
CASSPNNRGNGYTF
TGTGCCAGCAGCCCTAATAACAGGGGAAATGGCTACACCTTC
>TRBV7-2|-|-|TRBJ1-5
CASSPRGVGFNSNQPQHF
TGTGCCAGCAGCCCACGAGGGGTCGGGTTTAATAGCAATCAGCCCCAGCATTTT
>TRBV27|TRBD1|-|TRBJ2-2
CASRYTGTGPYTGELFF
TGTGCCAGCAGATATACCGGGACAGGGCCATACACCGGGGAGCTGTTTTTT
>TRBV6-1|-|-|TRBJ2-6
CASTKRSSGANVLTF
TGTGCCAGCACCAAAAGGAGCTCTGGGGCCAACGTCCTGACTTTC
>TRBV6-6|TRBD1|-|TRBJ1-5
CAITQGAYNQPQHF
TGTGCCATCACACAGGGGGCGTACAATCAGCCCCAGCATTTT
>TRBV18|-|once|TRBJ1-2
CASSPQGDGGYTF
TGTGCCAGCTCACCACAAGGAGACGGTGGCTACACCTTC
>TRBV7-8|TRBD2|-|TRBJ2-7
CASSFGTSGGPLNEQYF
TGTGCCAGCAGCTTCGGGACTAGCGGGGGTCCTCTGAACGAGCAGTACTTC
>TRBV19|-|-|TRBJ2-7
CASSIRGMSYEQYF
TGTGCCAGTAGTATCCGGGGGATGTCCTACGAGCAGTACTTC
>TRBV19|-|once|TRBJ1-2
CASSTLEGFYGYTF
TGTGCCAGTAGTACCTTAGAAGGTTTCTATGGCTACACCTTC
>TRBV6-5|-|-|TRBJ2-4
CASSSQGGVQYF
TGTGCCAGCAGTTCCCAGGGCGGGGTTCAGTACTTC
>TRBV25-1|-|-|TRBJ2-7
CASSEYLVTGSLYEQYF
TGTGCCAGCAGTGAATATCTTGTAACCGGGAGCCTCTACGAGCAGTACTTC
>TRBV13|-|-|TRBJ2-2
CASSLPLANTGELFF
TGTGCCAGCAGCTTACCACTTGCGAACACCGGGGAGCTGTTTTTT
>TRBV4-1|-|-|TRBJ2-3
CASSQRIDRDTQYF
TGCGCCAGCAGCCAACGTATCGACAGGGATACGCAGTATTTT
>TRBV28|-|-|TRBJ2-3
CASKEGVADTQYF
TGTGCCAGCAAGGAAGGAGTCGCAGATACGCAGTATTTT
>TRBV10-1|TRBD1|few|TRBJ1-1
CASSVTRGGTEAFF
TGCGCCAGCAGTGTAACCAGGGGGGGTACTGAAGCTTTCTTT
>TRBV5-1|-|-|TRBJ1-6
CASSLGVGSSYNSPLHF
TGCGCCAGCAGCTTGGGGGTAGGGAGCTCCTATAATTCACCCCTCCACTTT
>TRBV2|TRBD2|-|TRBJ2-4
CASSTRTSGGVGSKNIQYF
TGTGCCAGCAGTACACGGACTAGCGGGGGGGTCGGTTCCAAAAACATTCAGTACTTC
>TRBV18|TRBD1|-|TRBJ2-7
CASSPLDRGVYEQYF
TGTGCCAGCTCACCCCTCGACAGGGGGGTCTACGAGCAGTACTTC
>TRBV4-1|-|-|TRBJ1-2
CASSQDPNRPGGYTF
TGCGCCAGCAGCCAAGATCCCAACCGCCCCGGGGGCTACACCTTC
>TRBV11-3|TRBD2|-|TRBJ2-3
CASSIRGGGGTDTQYF
TGTGCCAGCAGCATAAGAGGTGGGGGGGGCACAGATACGCAGTATTTT
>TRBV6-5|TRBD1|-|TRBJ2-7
CASRKDRGLSYEQYF
TGTGCCAGCAGGAAAGACAGGGGGCTGTCCTACGAGCAGTACTTC
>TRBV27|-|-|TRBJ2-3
CASSHHQLSTDTQYF
TGTGCCAGCAGCCACCATCAGCTATCCACAGATACGCAGTATTTT
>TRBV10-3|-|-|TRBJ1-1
CAIKSSVGNTEAFF
TGTGCCATCAAATCATCTGTCGGGAACACTGAAGCTTTCTTT
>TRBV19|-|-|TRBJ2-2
CASAWDINTGELFF
TGTGCCAGTGCCTGGGACATTAACACCGGGGAGCTGTTTTTT
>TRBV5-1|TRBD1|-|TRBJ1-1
CASSLRETGGTEAFF
TGCGCCAGCAGCTTGCGAGAGACAGGGGGGACTGAGGCTTTCTTT
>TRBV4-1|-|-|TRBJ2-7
CASSQGGDTPYEQYF
TGCGCCAGCAGCCAGGGTGGTGACACACCCTACGAGCAGTACTTC
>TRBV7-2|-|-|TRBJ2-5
CASSFSRFGTQYF
TGTGCCAGCAGCTTTAGTCGGTTCGGGACCCAGTACTTC
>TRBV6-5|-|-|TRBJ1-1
CASSEAFLTEAFF
TGTGCCAGCAGTGAAGCCTTCCTCACTGAAGCTTTCTTT
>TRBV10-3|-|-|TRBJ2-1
CAIRETGTLPNEQFF
TGTGCCATCAGGGAGACCGGGACCCTCCCTAATGAGCAGTTCTTC
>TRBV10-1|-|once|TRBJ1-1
CASSEWNRDKDTTEAFF
TGCGCCAGCAGTGAGTGGAACCGGGACAAGGACACCACTGAAGCTTTCTTT
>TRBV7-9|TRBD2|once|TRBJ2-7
CASSLGSGGVEEQYF
TGTGCCAGCAGCTTAGGGTCGGGGGGAGTTGAAGAGCAGTACTTC
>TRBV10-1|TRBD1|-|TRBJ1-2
CASSGDPTGTNGYTF
TGCGCCAGCAGTGGAGACCCGACAGGGACGAATGGCTACACCTTC
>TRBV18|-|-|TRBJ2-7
CASSPAARASYEQYF
TGTGCCAGCTCACCAGCCGCGCGGGCTTCCTACGAGCAGTACTTC
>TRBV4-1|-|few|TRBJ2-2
CASSQEGEFGELFF
TGCGCCAGCAGCCAAGAAGGGGAATTTGGGGAGCTGTTTTTT
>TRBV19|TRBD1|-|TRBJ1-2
CASSISSSGTGGIYGYTF
TGTGCCAGTAGTATTAGCAGCTCCGGGACAGGGGGTATCTATGGCTACACCTTC
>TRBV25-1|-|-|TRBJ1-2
CASSLGGKSNYGYTF
TGTGCCAGCAGCCTGGGAGGGAAGAGCAACTATGGCTACACCTTC
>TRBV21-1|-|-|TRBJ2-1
CARPRSLSYNEQFF
TGTGCCAGACCGCGCAGCCTCTCCTACAATGAGCAGTTCTTC
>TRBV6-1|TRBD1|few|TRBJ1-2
CASSDLTGQGQLYGYTF
TGTGCCAGCAGTGACCTTACCGGACAGGGTCAGCTCTATGGCTACACCTTC
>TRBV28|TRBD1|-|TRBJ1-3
CASSVDRGKVGNTIYF
TGTGCCAGCAGTGTTGACAGGGGGAAGGTTGGAAACACCATATATTTT
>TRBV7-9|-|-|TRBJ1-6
CASSFNNAGSPLHF
TGTGCCAGCAGCTTTAATAACGCTGGTTCACCCCTCCACTTT
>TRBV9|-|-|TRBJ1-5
CASSLDSNQPQHF
TGTGCCAGCAGCTTAGATAGCAATCAGCCCCAGCATTTT
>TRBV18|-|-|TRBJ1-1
CASSPPGENTEAFF
TGTGCCAGCTCACCACCGGGGGAGAACACTGAAGCTTTCTTT
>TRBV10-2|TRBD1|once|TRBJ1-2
CASTRTGGYGYTF
TGCGCCAGCACCCGGACAGGAGGTTATGGCTACACCTTC
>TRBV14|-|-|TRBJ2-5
CASSQRLSQETQYF
TGTGCCAGCAGCCAAAGACTCTCCCAAGAGACCCAGTACTTC
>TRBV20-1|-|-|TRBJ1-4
CSAPRLEKLFF
TGCAGTGCCCCGAGGCTTGAAAAACTGTTTTTT
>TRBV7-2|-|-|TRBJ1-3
CASSLTPLTAFSGNTIYF
TGTGCCAGCAGCTTAACCCCCTTAACAGCCTTCTCTGGAAACACCATATATTTT
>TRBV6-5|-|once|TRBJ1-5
CASSYSGDSNQPQHF
TGTGCCAGCAGTTACTCAGGGGATAGCAATCAGCCCCAGCATTTT
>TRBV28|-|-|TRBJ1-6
CASSPRGTSFFSSYNSPLHF
TGTGCCAGCAGTCCCCGAGGGACCTCATTCTTCTCCTCCTATAATTCACCCCTCCACTTT
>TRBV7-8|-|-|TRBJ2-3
CASSFFSGVTDTQYF
TGTGCCAGCAGCTTTTTCTCAGGGGTTACAGATACGCAGTATTTT
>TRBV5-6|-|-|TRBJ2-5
CASSLVRAYQETQYF
TGTGCCAGCAGCTTGGTCAGGGCGTACCAAGAGACCCAGTACTTC